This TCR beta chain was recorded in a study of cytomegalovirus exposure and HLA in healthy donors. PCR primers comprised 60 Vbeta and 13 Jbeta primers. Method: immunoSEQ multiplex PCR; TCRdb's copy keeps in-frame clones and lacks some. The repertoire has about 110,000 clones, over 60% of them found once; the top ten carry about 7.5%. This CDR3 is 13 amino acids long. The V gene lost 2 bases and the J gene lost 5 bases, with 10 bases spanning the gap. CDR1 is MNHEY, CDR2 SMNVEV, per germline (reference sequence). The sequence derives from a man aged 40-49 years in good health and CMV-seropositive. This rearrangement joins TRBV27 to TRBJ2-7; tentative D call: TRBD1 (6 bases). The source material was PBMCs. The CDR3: CASSLNRAHEQYF. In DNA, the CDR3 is TGTGCCAGCAGTTTAAACAGGGCCCACGAGCAGTACTTC.